This entry concerns a single T cell receptor (beta chain). The source of the sample is a study of blood T cell repertoires in COVID-19. Study at large: Spain, Italy and the United States supplied samples that represented acute and convalescent COVID-19. T cells, B-cell-depleted T cells, or PBMCs supplied cDNA or gDNA.

TCRdb's table, derived via immunoSEQ multiplex PCR, lists solely in-frame clones and lacks some. The sample lists a few hundred thousand clones, 90% occurring once. V gave up 5 bases and J gave up 10 bases, with 20 bases separating them. The CDR3 runs to 14 residues. Germline V gene sequence: CDR1 SGHTA, CDR2 FQGNSA. Seattle's enrolled individuals joined amid active infection and were then monitored longitudinally. The receptor was derived from a woman aged 45-65 years with COVID-19, enrolled during active disease. The source material was peripheral blood. The rearrangement joins TRBV7-2 to TRBJ1-1, with D possibly matching TRBD1 (5 bases). CDR3 loop: CASSLTVQGNSAFF. The CDR3 bases are TGTGCCAGCAGCCTGACGGTGCAGGGCAATTCAGCTTTCTTT.